This is a list of T cell receptor beta chains from one sample in a study of cytomegalovirus exposure and HLA in healthy donors. Sequencing used immunoSEQ multiplex PCR; TCRdb keeps in-frame clones, though not all of them. The sample comprises some 120,000 clones, under 85% of which are singletons, and about 6% rests with the top ten. The sequenced sample was PBMCs. Receptors were obtained from a woman between 45 and 60 years old in good health and CMV-seropositive. Each CDR3 is given with its conserved first and last residue. Fields, in order: V gene, clone size, J gene, D gene, CDR3 length, CDR3 DNA, CDR3 protein. A D gene is named only where the DNA matches it firmly. Expanded clones get a size class; other rows say once, few or many, or leave the size out.

V gene: TRBV28; clone size: once; J gene: TRBJ1-5; D gene: -; CDR3 length: 13; CDR3 DNA: TGTGCCAGCAGTGATACAGGGAATCAGCCCCAGCATTTT; CDR3 protein: CASSDTGNQPQHF
V gene: TRBV10-3; clone size: -; J gene: TRBJ1-1; D gene: -; CDR3 length: 15; CDR3 DNA: TGTGCCATCAGTTCGACAGTCTGGATGAACACTGAAGCTTTCTTT; CDR3 protein: CAISSTVWMNTEAFF
V gene: TRBV19; clone size: -; J gene: TRBJ1-2; D gene: -; CDR3 length: 17; CDR3 DNA: TGTGCCAGTAGTATTGCTAGGGGGGGGCGATCGAACTATGGCTACACCTTC; CDR3 protein: CASSIARGGRSNYGYTF
V gene: TRBV9; clone size: -; J gene: TRBJ2-7; D gene: -; CDR3 length: 14; CDR3 DNA: TGTGCCAGCAGCGTAGCGCAGGGGCCCTACGAGCAGTACTTC; CDR3 protein: CASSVAQGPYEQYF
V gene: TRBV7-2; clone size: -; J gene: TRBJ2-7; D gene: -; CDR3 length: 16; CDR3 DNA: TGTGCCAGCAGCGCTCCTCGGGACACTTCCTCCTACGAGCAGTACTTC; CDR3 protein: CASSAPRDTSSYEQYF
V gene: TRBV10-3; clone size: once; J gene: TRBJ1-1; D gene: -; CDR3 length: 13; CDR3 DNA: TGTGCCATCAGTGCAGGGGCGGTCACTGAAGCTTTCTTT; CDR3 protein: CAISAGAVTEAFF
V gene: TRBV19; clone size: -; J gene: TRBJ1-2; D gene: -; CDR3 length: 13; CDR3 DNA: TGTGCCAGTATCCAGGGACTAAACTATGGCTACACCTTC; CDR3 protein: CASIQGLNYGYTF
V gene: TRBV19; clone size: few; J gene: TRBJ2-7; D gene: -; CDR3 length: 12; CDR3 DNA: TGTGCCAGTAGTATAGTCGGCTACGAGCAGTACTTC; CDR3 protein: CASSIVGYEQYF
V gene: TRBV6-5; clone size: -; J gene: TRBJ1-2; D gene: -; CDR3 length: 13; CDR3 DNA: TGTGCCAGCAGGCAGGGTGCACTCTATGGCTACACCTTC; CDR3 protein: CASRQGALYGYTF
V gene: TRBV10-3; clone size: few; J gene: TRBJ2-5; D gene: -; CDR3 length: 12; CDR3 DNA: TGTGCCATCAGCCGACAGAAGGAGACCCAGTACTTC; CDR3 protein: CAISRQKETQYF
V gene: TRBV6-1; clone size: many; J gene: TRBJ1-3; D gene: -; CDR3 length: 15; CDR3 DNA: TGTGCCAGCCGTTGGGCGGAGGACTCTGGAAACACCATATATTTT; CDR3 protein: CASRWAEDSGNTIYF
V gene: TRBV5-1; clone size: -; J gene: TRBJ2-3; D gene: -; CDR3 length: 13; CDR3 DNA: TGCGCCTGCGGGCCGCGGGGCACAGATACGCAGTATTTT; CDR3 protein: CACGPRGTDTQYF
V gene: TRBV7-9; clone size: once; J gene: TRBJ1-4; D gene: -; CDR3 length: 16; CDR3 DNA: TGTTCCAGCAGCTTAGCGGCCGCGAGCGCTAATGAAAAACTGTTTTTT; CDR3 protein: CSSSLAAASANEKLFF
V gene: TRBV7-9; clone size: few; J gene: TRBJ1-1; D gene: TRBD1; CDR3 length: 14; CDR3 DNA: TGTGCCAGCAGCAGACAGGGTGGGAACACTGAAGCTTTCTTT; CDR3 protein: CASSRQGGNTEAFF
V gene: TRBV5-1; clone size: -; J gene: TRBJ1-2; D gene: -; CDR3 length: 15; CDR3 DNA: TGCGCCAGCAGCTTGTGGGGCAGGGCCAACTATGGCTACACCTTC; CDR3 protein: CASSLWGRANYGYTF
V gene: TRBV7-8; clone size: -; J gene: TRBJ1-4; D gene: -; CDR3 length: 12; CDR3 DNA: TGTGCCAGCAGGACCAGGGATGAAAAACTGTTTTTT; CDR3 protein: CASRTRDEKLFF
V gene: TRBV21-1; clone size: -; J gene: TRBJ1-1; D gene: -; CDR3 length: 13; CDR3 DNA: TGTGCCAGCAGCCTGGGGGGGCGGACTGAAGCTTTCTTT; CDR3 protein: CASSLGGRTEAFF
V gene: TRBV6-4; clone size: -; J gene: TRBJ1-1; D gene: -; CDR3 length: 13; CDR3 DNA: TGTGCCAGCAGGGGTACAGAGAACACTGAAGCTTTCTTT; CDR3 protein: CASRGTENTEAFF
V gene: TRBV11-2; clone size: few; J gene: TRBJ1-1; D gene: -; CDR3 length: 13; CDR3 DNA: TGTGCCAGCAGTTCGGACAGAAACACTGAAGCTTTCTTT; CDR3 protein: CASSSDRNTEAFF
V gene: TRBV9; clone size: few; J gene: TRBJ1-2; D gene: TRBD1; CDR3 length: 17; CDR3 DNA: TGTGCCAGCAGCGTAGAAGGGACAGGGGCCCTTCTAGGGGGCTACACCTTC; CDR3 protein: CASSVEGTGALLGGYTF
V gene: TRBV4-3; clone size: -; J gene: TRBJ2-3; D gene: TRBD2; CDR3 length: 16; CDR3 DNA: TGCGCCAGCAGCCAAGGGATAGCGGGGACACAAGATACGCAGTATTTT; CDR3 protein: CASSQGIAGTQDTQYF
V gene: TRBV27; clone size: once; J gene: TRBJ1-6; D gene: -; CDR3 length: 15; CDR3 DNA: TGTGCCAGCAGTTTATTGGCGGGAGACAATTCACCCCTCCACTTT; CDR3 protein: CASSLLAGDNSPLHF
V gene: TRBV6-5; clone size: few; J gene: TRBJ2-3; D gene: TRBD2; CDR3 length: 16; CDR3 DNA: TGTGCCAGCAGTTACTCCCGGGGGGGAGGGGCAGATACGCAGTATTTT; CDR3 protein: CASSYSRGGGADTQYF
V gene: TRBV10-3; clone size: -; J gene: TRBJ1-5; D gene: -; CDR3 length: 13; CDR3 DNA: TGTGCCATCAGGGGGGGGGTGAATCAGCCCCAGCATTTT; CDR3 protein: CAIRGGVNQPQHF
V gene: TRBV5-1; clone size: -; J gene: TRBJ2-2; D gene: TRBD2; CDR3 length: 18; CDR3 DNA: TGCGCCAGCAGCGCCGAGGAAAGCGGGGGGGCTGGAACCGGGGAGCTGTTTTTT; CDR3 protein: CASSAEESGGAGTGELFF
V gene: TRBV10-3; clone size: -; J gene: TRBJ2-7; D gene: TRBD1; CDR3 length: 13; CDR3 DNA: TGTGCCATCACCTTGGACAGGGCCGGCGAGCAGTACTTC; CDR3 protein: CAITLDRAGEQYF
V gene: TRBV9; clone size: -; J gene: TRBJ2-6; D gene: -; CDR3 length: 15; CDR3 DNA: TGTGCCAGCAGCGTTCGAAACATGGGGGCCAACGTCCTGACTTTC; CDR3 protein: CASSVRNMGANVLTF
V gene: TRBV11-2; clone size: -; J gene: TRBJ2-3; D gene: TRBD2; CDR3 length: 14; CDR3 DNA: TGTGCCAGCAGATTGCGCGCGGGAGCAGATACGCAGTATTTT; CDR3 protein: CASRLRAGADTQYF
V gene: TRBV5-1; clone size: -; J gene: TRBJ2-5; D gene: TRBD1; CDR3 length: 16; CDR3 DNA: TGCGCCAGCAGAGAATCTGAACCAGGGGGCCAAGAGACCCAGTACTTC; CDR3 protein: CASRESEPGGQETQYF
V gene: TRBV30; clone size: -; J gene: TRBJ2-7; D gene: -; CDR3 length: 11; CDR3 DNA: TGTGCCTGGAGTGCATCCTACGAGCAGTACTTC; CDR3 protein: CAWSASYEQYF
V gene: TRBV11-2; clone size: -; J gene: TRBJ2-7; D gene: -; CDR3 length: 15; CDR3 DNA: TGTGCCAGCAGCTTAACAGCGGGCCAATCCTACGAGCAGTACTTC; CDR3 protein: CASSLTAGQSYEQYF
V gene: TRBV2; clone size: -; J gene: TRBJ2-2; D gene: -; CDR3 length: 16; CDR3 DNA: TGTGCCAGCACCCCGAGGAGGGGAACGAACACCGGGGAGCTGTTTTTT; CDR3 protein: CASTPRRGTNTGELFF
V gene: TRBV5-1; clone size: -; J gene: TRBJ2-7; D gene: TRBD1; CDR3 length: 14; CDR3 DNA: TGCGCCAGCAAAACAGGGGTCAGCTCCTACGAGCAGTACTTC; CDR3 protein: CASKTGVSSYEQYF
V gene: TRBV14; clone size: -; J gene: TRBJ2-5; D gene: -; CDR3 length: 12; CDR3 DNA: TGTGCCAGCAGCCAAGCGGGGGAGACCCAGTACTTC; CDR3 protein: CASSQAGETQYF
V gene: TRBV6-5; clone size: few; J gene: TRBJ1-2; D gene: -; CDR3 length: 13; CDR3 DNA: TGTGCCAGCAGCCTGGACAGCTGGTCGGCCTACACCTTC; CDR3 protein: CASSLDSWSAYTF
V gene: TRBV19; clone size: -; J gene: TRBJ2-1; D gene: TRBD2; CDR3 length: 15; CDR3 DNA: TGTGCCAGTAGTTTACAGCGGGGGATGAACAATGAGCAGTTCTTC; CDR3 protein: CASSLQRGMNNEQFF
V gene: TRBV7-9; clone size: -; J gene: TRBJ2-3; D gene: TRBD2; CDR3 length: 17; CDR3 DNA: TGTGCCAGCAGCTTAGCGAGAAGGGACTACTCCACAGATACGCAGTATTTT; CDR3 protein: CASSLARRDYSTDTQYF
V gene: TRBV23-1; clone size: -; J gene: TRBJ1-5; D gene: TRBD1; CDR3 length: 18; CDR3 DNA: TGCGCCGGCCTTGAGGACTGTGGGAAAGGGGGCAGACGGCAGCCCCAGCATTTT; CDR3 protein: CAGLEDCGKGGRRQPQHF
V gene: TRBV6-6; clone size: -; J gene: TRBJ1-4; D gene: -; CDR3 length: 14; CDR3 DNA: TGTGCCAGCAGTTACTTAGGGGGAGAGGAAAAACTGTTTTTT; CDR3 protein: CASSYLGGEEKLFF
V gene: TRBV6-5; clone size: -; J gene: TRBJ2-7; D gene: TRBD1; CDR3 length: 14; CDR3 DNA: TGTGCCAGCAGTTACTGGGACAGGGCCTACGAGCAGTACTTC; CDR3 protein: CASSYWDRAYEQYF
V gene: TRBV13; clone size: few; J gene: TRBJ1-2; D gene: TRBD1; CDR3 length: 13; CDR3 DNA: TGTGCCAGCAGCTTTAGACAGGGCTGCGGCTACACCTTC; CDR3 protein: CASSFRQGCGYTF
V gene: TRBV11-2; clone size: -; J gene: TRBJ1-2; D gene: TRBD1; CDR3 length: 15; CDR3 DNA: TGTGCCAGCAGCGGCCCGGGACAGGGGGCGGGTGGCTACACCTTC; CDR3 protein: CASSGPGQGAGGYTF
V gene: TRBV9; clone size: once; J gene: TRBJ2-5; D gene: -; CDR3 length: 13; CDR3 DNA: TGTGCCAGCTCCCGAGGGGGGGAAGAGACCCAGTACTTC; CDR3 protein: CASSRGGEETQYF
V gene: TRBV27; clone size: few; J gene: TRBJ2-7; D gene: -; CDR3 length: 15; CDR3 DNA: TGTGCCAGCAGTTTACTCTCCGCTAGCTCCTACGAGCAGTACTTC; CDR3 protein: CASSLLSASSYEQYF